A single TCR beta chain is shown here with its context. A junction boundary mismatches the germline segment, possibly from a read error. The data belong to a study of cytomegalovirus exposure and HLA in healthy donors. The germline CDR1 and CDR2 sequences are SGHNT and YENEEA. This CDR3 is built from 14 residues. Data came from immunoSEQ multiplex PCR; TCRdb stores just in-frame clones and leaves some out. The table records 60,000 to 85,000 clones, around 94% of them present only once. The sample consisted of PBMCs. V and J are TRBV11-3 and TRBJ2-1, with 9 bases aligning to TRBD2. This TCR derives from a young man in good health and CMV-seropositive. The CDR3 region is CASSLAGVGNEQFF. As DNA, the CDR3 is TGTGCCAGCAGTTTAGCGGGAGTGGGTAATGAGCAGTTCTTC.